These 17 T cell receptor beta chains were all obtained from the same sample, sequenced in a study of human T cells and chemical hapten exposure. Specified time point: patch test 3, about 24 weeks after DPC sensitization. Specified treatment: therapeutic diphenylcyclopropenone sensitization with weekly scalp DPC. TCRdb re-called the RACE reads through MiXCR, storing one row per CDR3 protein. This table has about 84,000 distinct CDR3 sequences, 10% to 14% appearing once. This specimen consisted of whole blood, obtained in connection with sensitization to the hapten diphenylcyclopropenone (DPC). The receptors originated from a woman between 50 and 59 years old with alopecia areata. Some clones in this sample may be carry-over from other donors' samples.

In this sample, this clonotype turned up a few times. V gene TRBV9 combines with J gene TRBJ2-2; D is possibly TRBD2 (6 bases). The V and J ends lost 0 bases and 6 bases respectively, with 15 bases between them. Germline CDR1 is SGDLS and CDR2 is YYNGEE. The CDR3 covers 16 residues. The DNA of the CDR3 is TGTGCCAGCAGCGTAGGGGTAGCCGGGAGAGCCGGGGAGCTGTTTTTT. Translation: CASSVGVAGRAGELFF.

There are many counts of this clonotype. V and J are TRBV6-6 and TRBJ1-5; D is ambiguous. The CDR3 consists of 14 residues. Deletions cut 2 bases from V and 1 base from J, with 6 bases between. CDR1 is MNHNY and CDR2 is SVGAGI in the germline V gene (reference sequence). For the CDR3, the DNA is TGTGCCAGCAGTTACGGGGAGAGCAATCAGCCCCAGCATTTT. It translates to CASSYGESNQPQHF.

The chain combines TRBV5-5 with TRBJ1-2; D possibly corresponds to TRBD1 (5 bases). Germline loops: CDR1 SGHKS, CDR2 YYEKEE (reference sequence). V was cut by 2 bases and J by 3 bases, with 8 bases left in between. The CDR3 totals 13 residues. The CDR3 nucleotides are TGTGCCAGCAGCTTTTGGGGGGACTATGGCTACACCTTC. It is translated as CASSFWGDYGYTF.

This clonotype was detected many times. The gene calls are TRBV4-1 and TRBJ2-5; D perhaps matches TRBD1 (5 bases). The CDR3 totals 17 residues. Per the germline V gene, CDR1 is MGHRA and CDR2 is YSYEKL. The germline V and J ends were trimmed by 0 bases and 2 bases, with 16 bases remaining between them. In DNA form, the CDR3 reads TGCGCCAGCAGCCAAGACTTAACAGGCGGTGGGCAAGAGACCCAGTACTTC. Its protein is CASSQDLTGGGQETQYF.

This clonotype was counted many times. The chain combines TRBV18 with TRBJ2-1, with TRBD1 identical over 7 bases. The CDR3 consists of 15 residues. Germline V gives CDR1 KGHSH, CDR2 LQKENI. With V trimmed by 2 bases and J by 9 bases, 10 bases remained unmatched. The CDR3 nucleotides read TGTGCCAGCTCACCAAAGGCAGGGGGTAAGGGTGAGCAGTTCTTC. This sequence encodes CASSPKAGGKGEQFF. Filled out from reference TRBV18 and TRBJ2-1, the complete variable domain reads NAGVMQNPRHLVRRRGQEARLRCSPMKGHSHVYWYRQLPEEGLKFMVYLQKENIIDESGMPKERFSAEFPKEGPSILRIQQVVRGDSAAYFCASSPKAGGKGEQFFGPGTRLTVL.

This clonotype was recorded many times. V usage is TRBV29-1 and J usage is TRBJ2-4, with D perhaps assigned TRBD1 or TRBD2 (5 bases each). There are 12 residues in the CDR3. V was pared by 7 bases and J by 1 base, with 8 bases between. Germline V gives CDR1 SQVTM, CDR2 ANQGSEA. The CDR3 DNA is TGCAGCGCGTGGGGGGCCAAAAACATTCAGTACTTC. It encodes CSAWGAKNIQYF.

This clonotype was seen at least ten times. V and J are TRBV24-1 and TRBJ1-2; 7 bases are shared with TRBD1. V shed 2 bases, J shed 2 bases, and the junction held 4 bases outside the gene matches. Germline loops: CDR1 KGHDR, CDR2 SFDVKD. The CDR3 is 15 amino acids. CDR3 residues: CATSDSGGNNYGYTF. CDR3 coding DNA: TGTGCCACCAGTGATTCAGGGGGGAACAACTATGGCTACACCTTC.

This clonotype came up a few times. J is TRBJ2-1 and V is TRBV18; 10 positions agree with TRBD2. The length of the CDR3 is 17 residues. V trimming: 1 base; J trimming: 7 bases; junction bases outside the gene matches: 10. Germline CDR1 reads KGHSH; CDR2 reads LQKENI. The CDR3 region has the DNA TGTGCCAGCTCACCACGCTTGCCTAGCGGGAGTTGGAATGAGCAGTTCTTC. Residues: CASSPRLPSGSWNEQFF.

This chain connects TRBV30 to TRBJ2-7; the D is unclear. The CDR3 runs to 11 residues. Trimming stripped 5 bases from V and 3 bases from J, with 8 bases between. CDR1 is GTSNPN, CDR2 SVGIG, per germline (reference sequence). The CDR3 DNA follows: TGTGCCTGGGGGCAATACTACGAGCAGTACTTC. Its translation is CAWGQYYEQYF.

This clonotype was seen repeatedly, ten times or more. V usage is TRBV29-1 and J usage is TRBJ2-1, with D possibly matching TRBD1 (5 bases). V was shortened by 6 bases and J by 9 bases, with 15 bases between the two germline ends. CDR1 and CDR2 (germline): SQVTM, ANQGSEA. The CDR3 sequence is 12 residues long. The CDR3 is CSVYAGPFEQFF. For the CDR3, the DNA is TGCAGCGTCTACGCAGGGCCCTTTGAGCAGTTCTTC.

This clonotype was recorded a few times. The chain has TRBV20-1 and TRBJ2-4, with D uncertain. The CDR3 sequence is 13 residues long. Trimming removed 6 bases at V and 6 bases at J, with 15 bases between. Germline values: CDR1 DFQATT, CDR2 SNEGSKA (reference sequence). CDR3 coding DNA: TGCAGTGCAAGTCTAGGGTCGGGAAACATTCAGTACTTC. Translating gives CSASLGSGNIQYF.

This clonotype appeared a few times. This CDR3 reads CASRRTSGGHNEQFF. In DNA, the CDR3 is TGTGCCAGCAGGCGGACTAGCGGGGGGCACAATGAGCAGTTCTTC. The rearrangement links TRBV2 to TRBJ2-1; 14 nucleotides align to TRBD2. CDR1 is SNHLY, CDR2 FYNNEI, per germline. The CDR3 consists of 15 residues. The ends lost 6 bases at V and 5 bases at J; junction bases unmatched: 3.

This clonotype was observed a few times. The chain uses TRBV5-1 and TRBJ2-3, with D unresolved. The CDR3 spans 15 residues. V dropped 0 bases and J dropped 0 bases, with 8 bases sitting between them. CDR1 and CDR2 from the germline V gene are SGHRS and YFSETQ. The CDR3 loop is CASSLDGSSTDTQYF. DNA of the CDR3: TGCGCCAGCAGCTTGGATGGTTCGAGCACAGATACGCAGTATTTT.

This clonotype has a count of ten or more. The V call is TRBV7-9, the J call TRBJ2-1; 7 bases fit TRBD2. V trimming: 0 bases; J trimming: 5 bases; junction bases outside the gene matches: 4. This CDR3 spans 15 amino acids. Germline CDR1 is SEHNR and CDR2 is FQNEAQ (reference sequence). The CDR3 is CASSLAGGPNNEQFF. CDR3 sequence (DNA): TGTGCCAGCAGCTTAGCGGGAGGGCCAAACAATGAGCAGTTCTTC.

This clonotype occurred many times. V is TRBV20-1 and J is TRBJ1-4, with a possible D match to TRBD1 (5 bases). V shed 2 bases and J shed 2 bases, with 12 bases lying between them. The germline V gene has CDR1 DFQATT and CDR2 SNEGSKA (reference sequence). The length of the CDR3 is 15 residues. For the CDR3, the DNA is TGCAGTGCTAGAAGAGGGGCAGGGACTAATGAAAAACTGTTTTTT. Its translation: CSARRGAGTNEKLFF.

V gene TRBV28 combines with J gene TRBJ1-6; the D gene is possibly TRBD1 (6 bases). From germline, CDR1 is MDHEN and CDR2 SYDVKM. This CDR3 has 14 amino acids. Trimming removed 8 bases at V and 5 bases at J, with 13 bases between. This CDR3 is CASGWTVNNSPLHF. CDR3 DNA: TGTGCCAGCGGGTGGACAGTAAATAATTCACCCCTCCACTTT.

In its sample, this clonotype was seen many times. J is TRBJ1-2 and V is TRBV19, with D possibly matching TRBD1 (6 bases). Germline V gene sequence: CDR1 LNHDA, CDR2 SQIVND (reference sequence). V lost 6 bases, J lost 5 bases, and 13 bases lay in between. This CDR3 contains 13 residues. The CDR3: CASRQTGLYGYTF. CDR3 DNA: TGTGCCAGTAGACAGACAGGTCTATATGGCTACACCTTC. The full variable domain, with the rest looked up from reference TRBV19 and TRBJ1-2, is DGGITQSPKYLFRKEGQNVTLSCEQNLNHDAMYWYRQDPGQGLRLIYYSQIVNDFQKGDIAEGYSVSREKKESFPLTVTSAQKNPTAFYLCASRQTGLYGYTFGSGTRLTVV.